One T cell receptor beta chain is described in this entry. What it recognizes is unknown. These data originate in a study of cytomegalovirus exposure and HLA in healthy donors. Study outcomes and limitations: What TCR beta sequences reportedly achieved was accurate prediction of HLA-A and HLA-B alleles in most subjects.

This CDR3 region has 14 residues. The V and J ends lost 4 bases and 4 bases respectively, with 16 bases between them. The germline CDR1 and CDR2 sequences are GTSNPN and SVGIG (reference sequence). Vbeta (60) and Jbeta (13) primers were used in the PCR. Source study methods: Per a later analysis, the number of unique TCR beta chains was approximately 80 million, of which roughly 9.9 million were shared. Assay: immunoSEQ multiplex PCR; the TCRdb copy retains only in-frame clones and omits some. V, J and clone size are taken as reported in that table, and D and trimming were inferred from the DNA itself. The sample lists some 140,000 clones, under 85% occurring once.

Sequencing was performed on PBMCs. The chain links TRBV30 to TRBJ1-1; possible D gene TRBD1, 5 bases. This receptor was identified in a man aged 25-45 years in good health and CMV-seronegative. CDR3 nucleotides: TGTGCCTGGAAGCAAGGACAAATGAGCACTGAAGCTTTCTTT. Amino acid sequence: CAWKQGQMSTEAFF.